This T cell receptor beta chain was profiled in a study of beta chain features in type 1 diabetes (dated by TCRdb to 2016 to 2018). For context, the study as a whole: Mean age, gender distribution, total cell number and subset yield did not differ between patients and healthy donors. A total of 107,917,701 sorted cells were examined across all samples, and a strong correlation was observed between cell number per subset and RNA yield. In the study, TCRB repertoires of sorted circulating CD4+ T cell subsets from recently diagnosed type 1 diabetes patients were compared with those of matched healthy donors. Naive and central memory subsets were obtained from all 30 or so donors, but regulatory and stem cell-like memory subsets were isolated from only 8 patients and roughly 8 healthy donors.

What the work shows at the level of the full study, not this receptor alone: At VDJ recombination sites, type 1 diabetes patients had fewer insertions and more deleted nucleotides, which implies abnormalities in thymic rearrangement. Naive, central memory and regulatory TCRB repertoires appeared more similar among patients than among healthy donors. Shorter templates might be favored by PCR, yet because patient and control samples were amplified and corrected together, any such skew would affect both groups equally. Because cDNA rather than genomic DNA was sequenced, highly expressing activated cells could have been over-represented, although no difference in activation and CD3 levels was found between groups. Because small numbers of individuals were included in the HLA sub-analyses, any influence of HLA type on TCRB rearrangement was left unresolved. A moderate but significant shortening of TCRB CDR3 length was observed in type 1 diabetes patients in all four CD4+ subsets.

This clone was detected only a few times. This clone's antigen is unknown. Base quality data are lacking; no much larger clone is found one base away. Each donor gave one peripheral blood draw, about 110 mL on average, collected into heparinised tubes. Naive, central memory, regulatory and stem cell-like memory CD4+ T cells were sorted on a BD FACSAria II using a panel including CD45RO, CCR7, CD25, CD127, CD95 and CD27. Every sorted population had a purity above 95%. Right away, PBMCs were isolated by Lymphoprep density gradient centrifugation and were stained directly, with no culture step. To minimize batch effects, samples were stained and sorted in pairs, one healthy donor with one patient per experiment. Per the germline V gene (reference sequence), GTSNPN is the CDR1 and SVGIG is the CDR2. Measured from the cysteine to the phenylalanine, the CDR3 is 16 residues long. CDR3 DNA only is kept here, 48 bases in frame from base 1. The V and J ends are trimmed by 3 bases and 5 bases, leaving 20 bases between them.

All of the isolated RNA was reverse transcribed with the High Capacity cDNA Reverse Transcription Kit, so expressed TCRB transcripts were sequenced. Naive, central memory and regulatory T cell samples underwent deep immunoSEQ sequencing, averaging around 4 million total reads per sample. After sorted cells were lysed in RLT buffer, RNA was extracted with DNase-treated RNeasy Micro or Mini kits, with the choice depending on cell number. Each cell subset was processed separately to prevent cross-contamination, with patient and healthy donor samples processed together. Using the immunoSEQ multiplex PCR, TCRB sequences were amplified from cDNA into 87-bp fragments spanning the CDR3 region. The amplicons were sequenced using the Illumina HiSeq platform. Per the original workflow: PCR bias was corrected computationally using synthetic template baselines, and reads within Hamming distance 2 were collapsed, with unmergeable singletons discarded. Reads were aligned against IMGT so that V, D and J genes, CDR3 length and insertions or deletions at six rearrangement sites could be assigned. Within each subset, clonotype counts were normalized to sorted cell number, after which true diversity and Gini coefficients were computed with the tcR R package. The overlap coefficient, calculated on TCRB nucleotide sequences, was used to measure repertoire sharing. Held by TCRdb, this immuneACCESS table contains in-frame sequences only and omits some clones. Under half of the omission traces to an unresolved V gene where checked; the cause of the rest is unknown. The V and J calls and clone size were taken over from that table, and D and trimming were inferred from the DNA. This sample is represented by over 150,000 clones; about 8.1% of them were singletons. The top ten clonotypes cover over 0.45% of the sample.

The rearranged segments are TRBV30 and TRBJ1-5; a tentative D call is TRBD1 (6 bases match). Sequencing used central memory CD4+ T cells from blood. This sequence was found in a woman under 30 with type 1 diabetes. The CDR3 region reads CAWSHPGAQGHQPQHF. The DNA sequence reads TGTGCCTGGAGCCACCCAGGGGCCCAGGGCCATCAGCCCCAGCATTTT.